This is a list of T cell receptor beta chains from one sample in a study of CD4 T cells in relation to SARS-CoV-2 and coronaviruses. This table comes from immunoSEQ multiplex PCR, and its TCRdb copy is limited to in-frame clones, with some not included. Of approximately 70,000 clones listed, over 90% are singletons. The sample taken for sequencing was naive CD4+ T cells from PBMCs. The receptors were gathered from a human donor in good health. Each CDR3 is given with its conserved first and last residue. The order of the fields is D gene, clone size, J gene, V gene, CDR3 DNA, CDR3 protein. D genes are given only for firm matches. Only part of the rows carry a size: once, few, many, or a class if the clone is expanded.

NA | NA | TRBJ2-2 | TRBV7-3 | TGTGCCAGCAGCCTTTTATCGGGGAACACCGGGGAGCTGTTTTTT | CASSLLSGNTGELFF
NA | NA | TRBJ2-1 | TRBV6-2/TRBV6-3 | TGTGCCAGCAGTTACTCGGATCAGCAGTTCTTC | CASSYSDQQFF
TRBD1 | NA | TRBJ2-5 | TRBV11-3 | TGTGCCAGCAGTCCCGGGACAGGGGGCGGAGAGACCCAGTACTTC | CASSPGTGGGETQYF
NA | NA | TRBJ2-2 | TRBV7-2 | TGTGCCAGCAGCGATGACGTGCAAAGGGAGCTGTTTTTT | CASSDDVQRELFF
NA | NA | TRBJ1-5 | TRBV6-2/TRBV6-3 | TGTGCCAGCAGCTGGACAGTCAATCAGCCCCAGCATTTT | CASSWTVNQPQHF
TRBD2 | NA | TRBJ2-1 | TRBV29-1 | TGCAGCGCCGGGACTAGCGGGAGTCCCGAGCAGTTCTTC | CSAGTSGSPEQFF
TRBD1 | once | TRBJ2-3 | TRBV11-2 | TGTGCCAGCAGCTTCTTACAGGGGTCGTTCTCGACAGATACGCAGTATTTT | CASSFLQGSFSTDTQYF
TRBD2 | NA | TRBJ2-5 | TRBV5-4 | TGTGCCAGCAGCTTTTCTAGCGGGGAAGAGACCCAGTACTTC | CASSFSSGEETQYF
NA | NA | TRBJ2-1 | TRBV3-1/TRBV3-2 | TGTGCCAGCAGTTGGAGGGGATTCCCCTACAATGAGCAGTTCTTC | CASSWRGFPYNEQFF
TRBD1 | NA | TRBJ2-4 | TRBV7-2 | TGTGCCAGCAGCTTGCCAAAAGGGGACAGTGGGAACATTCAGTACTTC | CASSLPKGDSGNIQYF
NA | NA | TRBJ1-2 | TRBV5-1 | TGCGCCAGCAGCGCGTATAGACTTGGTATTGGGACGGAGTATGGCTACACCTTC | CASSAYRLGIGTEYGYTF
TRBD1 | NA | TRBJ1-2 | TRBV19 | TGTGCCAGTAGGGAAACGGGACAGATGTATGGCTACACCTTC | CASRETGQMYGYTF
NA | NA | TRBJ2-5 | TRBV28 | TGTGCCGTTACGGGGGGCTCGGCAGAGACCCAGTACTTC | CAVTGGSAETQYF
TRBD1 | NA | TRBJ1-5 | TRBV18 | TGTGCCAGCTCACCCGGGACAGGCAATCAGCCCCAGCATTTT | CASSPGTGNQPQHF
TRBD1 | NA | TRBJ2-7 | TRBV27 | TGTGCCAGCAGTTTCGGGACAGGGGGTTACGAGCAGTACTTC | CASSFGTGGYEQYF
NA | once | TRBJ2-7 | TRBV6-2/TRBV6-3 | TGTGCCAGCAGCTCTTCCGGGACGCTCCCCTACGAGCAGTACTTC | CASSSSGTLPYEQYF
NA | NA | TRBJ1-5 | TRBV6-2/TRBV6-3 | TGTGCCAGCAGTTACATTCAACTTAGCAATCAGCCCCAGCATTTT | CASSYIQLSNQPQHF
TRBD1 | once | TRBJ1-5 | TRBV30 | TGTGCCTGGAGCCAGGGGGCAGATCAGCCCCAGCATTTT | CAWSQGADQPQHF
NA | NA | TRBJ2-7 | TRBV19 | TGTGCCAGTAGTATACGCGTTGACTACGAGCAGTACTTC | CASSIRVDYEQYF
TRBD2 | NA | TRBJ2-2 | TRBV5-1 | TGCGCCAGCAGCTTGGCCGCGGGAGCGAACACCGGGGAGCTGTTTTTT | CASSLAAGANTGELFF
TRBD1 | NA | TRBJ2-3 | TRBV5-1 | TGCGCCAGCAGCATGGACTTTTCGGGACAGCCTAGCACAGATACGCAGTATTTT | CASSMDFSGQPSTDTQYF
NA | NA | TRBJ2-4 | TRBV20-1 | TGCAGTGCTACTCCGGACCAGTACTTC | CSATPDQYF
TRBD2 | NA | TRBJ2-7 | TRBV7-2 | TGTGCCAGCAGCTCCACTAGCGGGGGGCCAGCATTTTCCTACGAGCAGTACTTC | CASSSTSGGPAFSYEQYF
TRBD1 | NA | TRBJ2-7 | TRBV5-1 | TGCGCCAGCAGCTTGGGCCAGGGGGCGAGCGAGCAGTACTTC | CASSLGQGASEQYF
NA | NA | TRBJ2-7 | TRBV5-4 | TGTGCCAGCAGCTTGGCGGTTACCTACGAGCAGTACTTC | CASSLAVTYEQYF
NA | NA | TRBJ2-7 | TRBV5-6 | TGTGCCAGCAGCTTCTCCCCCACAGCCACCTACGAGCAGTACTTC | CASSFSPTATYEQYF
TRBD1 | NA | TRBJ1-2 | TRBV2 | TGTGCCAGCAGGAAGGGACAGGGGAATGGCTACACCTTC | CASRKGQGNGYTF
TRBD1 | NA | TRBJ1-3 | TRBV19 | TGTGCCAGCACAGTGACAGGGATCGGAAACACCATATATTTT | CASTVTGIGNTIYF
TRBD2 | NA | TRBJ2-3 | TRBV19 | TGTGCCAGTAGTCCTAGCGGGGCACCTAGCACAGATACGCAGTATTTT | CASSPSGAPSTDTQYF
NA | NA | TRBJ1-2 | TRBV3-1/TRBV3-2 | TGTGCCAGCAGCCAGACTTATGGCTACACCTTC | CASSQTYGYTF
NA | NA | TRBJ1-1 | TRBV20-1 | TGCAGTGCTAGTGGGTGGGAGAACACTGAAGCTTTCTTT | CSASGWENTEAFF
NA | NA | TRBJ2-5 | TRBV5-1 | TGCGCCAGCAGCTTGGGAACAGGAAAAGCACAAGAGACCCAGTACTTC | CASSLGTGKAQETQYF
NA | NA | TRBJ1-1 | TRBV7-2 | TGTGCCAGCAGCCGCACTGGAGGGAACACTGAAGCTTTCTTT | CASSRTGGNTEAFF
NA | NA | TRBJ1-5 | TRBV27 | TGTGCCAGCAGTTTCGACAGAAGATTAAATAGCAATCAGCCCCAGCATTTT | CASSFDRRLNSNQPQHF
TRBD1 | NA | TRBJ1-5 | TRBV7-9 | TGTGCCAGCAGCAGCGGGACAGAGGGCGGGCCCCAGCATTTT | CASSSGTEGGPQHF
NA | once | TRBJ2-3 | TRBV18 | TGTGCCAGCTCACCAGAGGGGACTCCCGATACGCAGTATTTT | CASSPEGTPDTQYF
TRBD2 | NA | TRBJ2-7 | TRBV12-5 | TGTGCTAGTGGTTTGGTACAACTAGCGGGAGGGTCCTACGAGCAGTACTTC | CASGLVQLAGGSYEQYF
NA | NA | TRBJ2-2 | TRBV9 | TGTGCCAGCAGCCCCGGGTGGGAGTCCCCCGGGGAGCTGTTTTTT | CASSPGWESPGELFF
NA | NA | TRBJ1-4 | TRBV6-6 | TGTGCCAGCAGTTACCCGCCCCCGGAGGAGGAAAAACTGTTTTTT | CASSYPPPEEEKLFF
NA | NA | TRBJ2-3 | TRBV18 | TGTGCCAGCTCACCGGGGGGGCAAGATACGCAGTATTTT | CASSPGGQDTQYF
TRBD2 | NA | TRBJ2-3 | TRBV19 | TGTGCCAGTAGTATGGTGGGGCTAGCGGGGGGGCCCTCAGATACGCAGTATTTT | CASSMVGLAGGPSDTQYF